This T cell receptor (beta chain) was identified in a study of T cell repertoires in ileal Crohn's disease (dated by TCRdb to between 2018 and 2021). Background on the whole study: At the time of surgery, roughly 40% of patients were active smokers, and the median duration of disease was roughly eight years. Every patient underwent surgery because of a complication, which was stricturing disease in roughly 60% of cases and penetrating disease in about 39%. Roughly half of the patients were given postoperative therapy, with about 18 on anti-TNF agents and 10 to 12 on thiopurines. The TCR repertoire was analysed in about 55 patients with Crohn's disease drawn from a prospective multicentre cohort. The study was conducted in parallel with a multicentre cohort built to find predictors of early endoscopic recurrence after ileocolonic resection. Endoscopic postoperative recurrence was defined by a Rutgeerts score above i0. A total of 170 or so mucosal samples from approximately 60 patients were sequenced, collected from several sites on the surgical specimen and at postoperative endoscopy.

Eligible patients were adults with ileal or ileocolonic Crohn's disease who had an indication for ileocolonic resection. Before DNA extraction, whole ileal mucosal biopsies were kept frozen at -80 degrees C. Genomic DNA was extracted from frozen whole biopsies with a TRizol-based method and quantified on a NanoDrop 2000 spectrophotometer. For commercial TCRB immunosequencing, approximately 480 nanograms of biopsy DNA were submitted for each sample. CDR3 regions were amplified from genomic DNA by Adaptive Biotechnology using a two-step, amplification bias-controlled multiplex PCR. Primers covering every V and J gene segment were used in the first PCR, while barcodes and Illumina adapters were added in the second PCR. CDR3 libraries were sequenced using an Illumina instrument. As for the original processing: The analysis drew on both the pipelines supplied by the vendor and custom analysis of the raw data in R/Bioconductor running R version 3.3.0. Clonality, which ranges from 0 to 1, was calculated as the inverse of the normalised Shannon entropy across all productive clones. High-frequency clones were defined as the repertoire share of the top 100 clones, retaining only clones passing a 95% confidence test. The Simpson index measured repertoire diversity, and the Morisita-Horn index measured overlap between samples. Sourced from immuneACCESS, this table was stored by TCRdb with only in-frame sequences that have V and J called. A share of the clones is absent; for the studies checked, an unresolved V gene accounts for under half, and the remainder has no known explanation. The V and J calls and the clone size are those of that table, but D and trimming were determined from the DNA. Counted in this sample were about 15,000 clones; roughly 85% of them appeared once. The ten largest clones add up to roughly 6.3% of the sample.

Here is what the overall study found, with its caveats: Higher high-frequency clone percentages at surgery were associated with endoscopic recurrence; all patients with clonality above 26.8% (18/57) had recurrence. Only a subgroup of patients, of unstated size, had mucosal CD4 and CD8 T cells sorted and sequenced. Compared with CD4 T cells, sorted CD8 T cells held more high-frequency clones, which suggests that the mucosal expansions were mostly CD8. A significantly higher proportion of clonal expansions was observed in active smokers at surgery than in non-smokers (about 25% vs 20%, p=0.02).

Including the terminal cysteine and phenylalanine, the CDR3 comprises 15 residues. The CDR3 DNA has 45 bases and is translated from base 1. Trimming removed 4 bases from V and 4 bases from J; the gene matches leave 5 bases unexplained. The germline V gene (reference sequence) supplies CDR1 SEHNR and CDR2 FQNEAQ. For this clone: The antigen it recognizes is unknown. Per-base qualities were not stored, and no clone one base away is much larger.

The TCR was taken from an adult with Crohn's disease. The rearranged segments are TRBV7-9 and TRBJ1-1, and 11 junctional nucleotides match TRBD1. The sequenced sample consisted of ileal tissue. CDR3 sequence: CASSSRDRGGTEAFF. The bases are TGTGCCAGCAGCTCCCGGGACAGGGGGGGCACTGAAGCTTTCTTT.